A single TCR beta chain is shown here with its context. Its antigen is not identified. Germline loops: CDR1 SGDLS, CDR2 YYNGEE. The CDR3 loop spans 18 amino acids. Trimming at V came to 4 bases and at J to 4 bases, leaving 14 bases not matched to a gene. This record belongs to a study of T-cell memory formation after mild COVID-19. General observations from the study: Prior to infection, memory already included some responding clones, suggesting cross-reactive memory joined. Contracting CD4+ clones lay largely in CM and EM, with CD8+ ones residing in EMRA. Contracting clones from day 15 to 85 had balanced CD4/CD8; later expanders favoured CD4+.

From the 5' RACE reads, TCRdb called clonotypes with MiXCR, one entry per CDR3 protein. The sample holds roughly 190,000 distinct CDR3 sequences; under 30% are singletons and the top ten take more than 9.5%. The specimen sequenced was PBMCs or a T cell subset sorted from them (not recorded which). This receptor was identified in an adult woman who had mild COVID-19 (a few samples of this study predate the infection). Cell type and time point are not known. The V and J genes are TRBV9 and TRBJ2-7, with 13 bases matching TRBD2. CDR3 residues: CASSPNLRPGLAGYEQYF. CDR3 sequence (DNA): TGTGCCAGCAGCCCCAACTTACGCCCGGGACTAGCGGGGTACGAGCAGTACTTC. The variable domain in full, with the rest retrieved from reference TRBV9 and TRBJ2-7, is DSGVTQTPKHLITATGQRVTLRCSPRSGDLSVYWYQQSLDQGLQFLIQYYNGEERAKGNILERFSAQQFPDLHSELNLSSLELGDSALYFCASSPNLRPGLAGYEQYFGPGTRLTVT.